The 16 T cell receptor beta chains given below trace back to one sample, sequenced in a study of T cells in Graves' hyperthyroidism and ophthalmopathy. Researchers amplified the TCR beta CDR3 regions from RNA transcripts. An initial round of RT-PCR targeting the TCR CDR3 relied on the HTBI primer set. TCRdb re-analysed the multiplex PCR reads in MiXCR, keeping a single row per CDR3 protein. The top ten hold about 7.7% of the sample, which has about 660,000 distinct CDR3 sequences, just under 45% seen once. Sequencing was done on a sample of peripheral blood or thyroid tissue (not recorded which). The receptors were sampled from an adult man with Graves' disease, either hyperthyroidism or ophthalmopathy (not recorded which).

This clonotype was observed at least ten times. The chain employs TRBV7-3 and TRBJ2-7; the D gene could be TRBD1 or TRBD2 (6 bases each). V lost 5 bases, J lost 1 base, and 15 bases lay in between. CDR3 size: 15 residues. CDR1 is SGHTA, CDR2 FQGTGA, per germline. CDR3 DNA: TGTGCCAGCAGCCAGGACGGGGGCGGGTCCTACGAGCAGTACTTC. Protein: CASSQDGGGSYEQYF.

The rearrangement links TRBV18 to TRBJ1-2; D might be TRBD1 (6 bases). CDR1 KGHSH and CDR2 LQKENI come from the germline V gene. Trimming removed 3 bases from V and 4 bases from J, with 12 bases in between. This CDR3 contains 14 residues. The DNA of the CDR3 is TGTGCCAGCTCACCCGACAGGACGGGCTATGGCTACACCTTC. Translation gives CASSPDRTGYGYTF. The full variable domain, its missing parts supplied by reference TRBV18 and TRBJ1-2, is NAGVMQNPRHLVRRRGQEARLRCSPMKGHSHVYWYRQLPEEGLKFMVYLQKENIIDESGMPKERFSAEFPKEGPSILRIQQVVRGDSAAYFCASSPDRTGYGYTFGSGTRLTVV.

This clonotype was recorded at least ten times. This chain links TRBV10-2 with TRBJ1-1; a weak D match, TRBD1 (5 bases). CDR1 and CDR2 (germline): WSHSY, SAAADI. The CDR3 spans 12 residues. Trimming shortened V by 8 bases and J by 4 bases, and 11 bases separated the two germline ends. The chain's CDR3 is CASGLGGTEAFF. In nucleotides, the CDR3 is TGCGCCAGCGGACTTGGGGGCACTGAAGCTTTCTTT.

The chain employs TRBV20-1 and TRBJ1-5; 7 bases map to TRBD1. J gave up 0 bases and V 2 bases, and 10 bases lay outside the gene matches. The CDR3 spans 17 residues. The germline V gene has CDR1 DFQATT and CDR2 SNEGSKA (reference sequence). The CDR3, as DNA: TGCAGTGCTAGAAAACACACAGGGGCTTATAGCAATCAGCCCCAGCATTTT. It codes for CSARKHTGAYSNQPQHF.

The gene calls are TRBV10-3 and TRBJ2-7; D might be TRBD1 or TRBD2, each matching 5 bases. The CDR3 runs to 16 residues. CDR1 and CDR2 (germline): ENHRY, SYGVKD. The germline V and J ends were trimmed by 0 bases and 0 bases, with 12 bases remaining between them. Here the CDR3 reads CAISESARGSSYEQYF. CDR3 sequence (DNA): TGTGCCATCAGTGAGTCAGCGAGGGGAAGCTCCTACGAGCAGTACTTC.

The chain employs TRBV6-6 and TRBJ2-7; 8 bases are shared with TRBD2. Germline trimming cut 8 bases from V and 4 bases from J; bases unmatched to any gene: 7. The CDR3 is 13 residues long. CDR1 and CDR2 from the germline V gene are MNHNY and SVGAGI (reference sequence). CDR3 amino acids: CASGSGGSYEQYF. DNA of the CDR3: TGTGCCAGCGGAAGCGGGGGATCTTACGAGCAGTACTTC.

Worth noting for this clonotype: The CDR3 end shows no conserved phenylalanine or tryptophan, and so a read error is likely. It is unclear where the CDR3 begins or ends on the DNA, so no DNA is shown, and the CDR3 is as TCRdb lists it. The chain carries TRBV7-7 and TRBJ1-6. Ends included, the CDR3 has 9 residues. Germline loops: CDR1 SSHAT, CDR2 FNYEAQ (reference sequence). The CDR3: CASSLVGGT.

This sequence joins TRBV15 and TRBJ1-2; D is undetermined. The CDR3 length is 15 residues. Trimming took 3 bases from V and 2 from J, leaving 13 bases between them. The germline V gene has CDR1 LNHNV and CDR2 YYDKDF (reference sequence). The CDR3 reads CATSSVLQSNYGYTF. The CDR3 DNA reads as TGTGCCACCAGCAGTGTTTTACAGTCCAACTATGGCTACACCTTC.

V usage is TRBV19 and J usage is TRBJ1-2; maybe TRBD1 (5 bases). The V end was cut by 2 bases, the J end by 5 bases, with 12 bases between. The CDR3 length is 14 residues. Germline V gene sequence: CDR1 LNHDA, CDR2 SQIVND (reference sequence). Here the CDR3 DNA reads TGTGCCAGTAGTATATCGTCGGGGGGATATGGCTACACCTTC. Amino acid sequence: CASSISSGGYGYTF.

This clonotype came up many times. The chain has TRBV25-1 and TRBJ1-2; D is undetermined. This CDR3 comprises 12 residues. Trimming stripped 5 bases from V and 8 bases from J, with 12 bases between. Per germline, CDR1 MGHDK and CDR2 SYGVNS. The CDR3 DNA sequence: TGTGCCAGCAGTCTGGGTCTTGGCGGCTACACCTTC. Protein sequence: CASSLGLGGYTF.

Comment on this clonotype: A read error may account for a junction end that differs from germline. This chain joins TRBV7-8 and TRBJ1-5; D uncertain. From germline, CDR1 is SGHVS and CDR2 FQNEAQ. The CDR3 length is 14 residues. The CDR3 loop reads CASSQDWPGYPQHF. CDR3 bases: TGCGCCAGCAGCCAAGACTGGCCGGGGTATCCCCAGCATTTT.

The chain joins TRBV7-9 to TRBJ2-7, with TRBD1 identical over 9 bases. The length of the CDR3 is 16 residues. CDR1 is SEHNR and CDR2 is FQNEAQ in the germline V gene (reference sequence). The V and J ends lost 3 bases and 0 bases, in that order; junction bases with no gene match: 6. In DNA form, the CDR3 reads TGTGCCAGCAGCTTCCGGGACAGGGATCGCTCCTACGAGCAGTACTTC. This gives the protein CASSFRDRDRSYEQYF.

The chain has TRBV2 and TRBJ1-2; 7 bases are a match to TRBD1. Germline V gives CDR1 SNHLY, CDR2 FYNNEI. With V trimmed by 4 bases and J by 4 bases, 6 bases remained unmatched. The CDR3 is 14 residues long. The DNA for the CDR3 is TGTGCCAGCAGTGTTGAGGGGGCGATCTATGGCTACACCTTC. It encodes CASSVEGAIYGYTF.

A word on this clonotype: It may be a read error: a sequence one base away is much more abundant. The chain uses TRBV6-6 and TRBJ2-5; D is perhaps TRBD2 (6 bases). The CDR3 is 12 residues long. Looked up from germline, CDR1 is MNHNY and CDR2 is SVGAGI (reference sequence). V dropped 11 bases and J dropped 4 bases, with 14 bases sitting between them. DNA for the CDR3: TGTGCCTCCGCGGGGACCCGAGAGACCCAGTACTTC. It yields the protein CASAGTRETQYF.

The chain is built from TRBV24-1 and TRBJ1-5; tentative D call: TRBD1 (6 bases). This CDR3 spans 15 amino acids. V gave up 4 bases and J gave up 6 bases, with 15 bases separating them. CDR1 and CDR2 from the germline V gene are KGHDR and SFDVKD. DNA of the CDR3: TGTGCCACCAGTGACCGAACAGGGTTCGCTCAGCCCCAGCATTTT. Translating gives CATSDRTGFAQPQHF.

There are many counts of this clonotype. The chain couples TRBV29-1 to TRBJ1-4; D gene ambiguous. Trimming removed 4 bases from V and 5 bases from J, with 11 bases in between. Germline assignment: CDR1 SQVTM and CDR2 ANQGSEA. The CDR3 spans 13 residues. CDR3 DNA sequence: TGCAGCGTTGCGGGGAATCGAAATGAAAAACTGTTTTTT. Amino acids: CSVAGNRNEKLFF.